This T cell receptor beta chain stems from a study of monozygotic twins with inflammatory bowel disease. From 3,500 to 4,500 ng of total RNA, each TCR library was prepared. TCRdb re-analyzed the 5' RACE reads; it lists each CDR3 protein once, without DNA. This table holds 210,000 or so distinct CDR3 sequences. Germline CDR1 reads LGHNT; CDR2 reads FRNRAP. The CDR3 sequence is 16 residues long. Study-level findings and limits: Healthy co-twins exceeded IBD patients in TCRbeta diversity as measured by inverse Simpson. The analysis did not separate different T cell subtypes.

For this clonotype: Its antigen is still unknown.

This TCR was recovered from a human donor with ulcerative colitis or Crohn's disease, or a healthy co-twin of an affected twin (not recorded which). The rearrangement links TRBV12-5 to TRBJ1-5. The sample consisted of blood. The CDR3 spells CASGLVPSESNQPQHF. Supplemented by reference TRBV12-5 and TRBJ1-5, the full variable domain reads DARVTQTPRHKVTEMGQEVTMRCQPILGHNTVFWYRQTMMQGLELLAYFRNRAPLDDSGMPKDRFSAEMPDATLATLKIQPSEPRDSAVYFCASGLVPSESNQPQHFGDGTRLSIL.